Listed below are T cell receptor beta chains from one sample, sequenced in a study of cytomegalovirus exposure and HLA in healthy donors. Assay used: immunoSEQ multiplex PCR; TCRdb lists only in-frame clones, some missing. The sample includes roughly 180,000 clones, 75% of them seen just once. Sequencing was done on a sample of PBMCs. The receptor set was obtained from a woman in her forties in good health and CMV-seropositive. The CDR3 runs from the conserved cysteine through the conserved F or W. The order of the fields is J gene, clone size, D gene, V gene, CDR3 DNA, CDR3 protein. The D gene is left open where the match is weak. The size of a clone is reported for some rows only, either as once, few or many, or as a class for expanded clones.

TRBJ1-1,.,.,TRBV19,TGTGCCAGTAGTATGAGACAACCGAACACTGAAGCTTTCTTT,CASSMRQPNTEAFF
TRBJ2-3,.,.,TRBV29-1,TGCAGCGTCGGCTGGGGGGTCAGCACAGATACGCAGTATTTT,CSVGWGVSTDTQYF
TRBJ1-1,.,.,TRBV11-2,TGTGCCAGCAGCTTGACAGTGAGTGAAGCTTTCTTT,CASSLTVSEAFF
TRBJ1-1,.,.,TRBV25-1,TGTGCCAGCAGTTTCTGGGCCGGGGGGGCTGAAGCTTTCTTT,CASSFWAGGAEAFF
TRBJ2-1,.,.,TRBV11-2,TGTGCCAGCAGCTTAAATGGGGGCGGGAGCCAGTACAATGAGCAGTTCTTC,CASSLNGGGSQYNEQFF
TRBJ2-7,.,TRBD1,TRBV6-1,TGTGCCAGCCCGGACCCCATGCAGGGGGCAGGCGAGCAGTACTTC,CASPDPMQGAGEQYF
TRBJ2-3,.,TRBD1,TRBV4-3,TGCGCCAGCAGCCATGTCCCGGGACAGGGAGATACGCAGTATTTT,CASSHVPGQGDTQYF
TRBJ1-5,.,.,TRBV19,TGTGCCAGTAGTATTCAACCAGGGGCGCAGTCCCAGCATTTT,CASSIQPGAQSQHF
TRBJ2-5,once,TRBD2,TRBV19,TGTGCCAGTAGTAACAGCGGGAGTAAAAAAGAGACCCAGTACTTC,CASSNSGSKKETQYF
TRBJ2-1,few,TRBD1,TRBV18,TGTGCCAGCTCAGAACAGGGGGCAGGAAACAATGAGCAGTTCTTC,CASSEQGAGNNEQFF
TRBJ2-5,once,.,TRBV2,TGTGCCAGCAGTAGACAGGGAGGTCAAGAGACCCAGTACTTC,CASSRQGGQETQYF
TRBJ1-1,.,.,TRBV27,TGTGCCAGCAGTTTAAACTGGGCATCCACTGAAGCTTTCTTT,CASSLNWASTEAFF
TRBJ2-5,few,TRBD2,TRBV18,TGTGCCAGCTCACCCGGGAGCGGGAGGCACGGGGGCCAAGAGACCCAGTACTTC,CASSPGSGRHGGQETQYF
TRBJ2-3,.,TRBD2,TRBV4-2,TGTGCCAGCAGCCAAGACCAAGCGGGAGGCCCCCTGTATACGCAGTATTTT,CASSQDQAGGPLYTQYF
TRBJ2-2,.,TRBD2,TRBV28,TGTGCCAGCAGTCAAAGGACTAGCGGGAGGGTTTGGGACACCGGGGAGCTGTTTTTT,CASSQRTSGRVWDTGELFF
TRBJ1-1,.,.,TRBV7-8,TGTGCCAGCAGCTTAGTGACAGGAACCGTAGACACTGAAGCTTTCTTT,CASSLVTGTVDTEAFF
TRBJ1-4,once,.,TRBV5-8,TGTGCCAGCAGCTTGGAGAGTGCAACTAATGAAAAACTGTTTTTT,CASSLESATNEKLFF
TRBJ2-4,.,TRBD2,TRBV20-1,TGCAGTGGCGGACTAGGGAACATTCAGTACTTC,CSGGLGNIQYF
TRBJ1-5,.,.,TRBV28,TGTGCCAGCATTAAGTCCGACAGAATTCATCAGCCCCAGCATTTT,CASIKSDRIHQPQHF
TRBJ2-3,.,TRBD2,TRBV30,TGTGCCTGGAATCCGGGACTAGCGGGAGATACGCAGTATTTT,CAWNPGLAGDTQYF
TRBJ2-1,.,TRBD2,TRBV11-3,TGTGCCAGCAGCTTAGGTGGGACTAGCGGGAGGGGGGCCAATGAGCAGTTCTTC,CASSLGGTSGRGANEQFF
TRBJ2-3,.,TRBD2,TRBV7-2,TGTGCCAGCAGCAAGACTAGCGGGGTTACAGATACGCAGTATTTT,CASSKTSGVTDTQYF
TRBJ2-3,.,.,TRBV19,TGTGCCAGTAGTCCGGGGTTTAGCACAGATACGCAGTATTTT,CASSPGFSTDTQYF
TRBJ2-7,.,TRBD2,TRBV27,TGTGCCAGCAGTCTAGCGGGGAGAACCTACGAGCAGTACTTC,CASSLAGRTYEQYF
TRBJ2-7,.,.,TRBV6-1,TGTGCCAGCGGAAACCGGGACAAGGGCATCTACGAGCAGTACTTC,CASGNRDKGIYEQYF
TRBJ1-4,once,.,TRBV15,TGTGCCACCAGCAGAGACAGGGGAACTAATGAAAAACTGTTTTTT,CATSRDRGTNEKLFF
TRBJ2-1,.,TRBD1,TRBV6-6,TGTGCCAGCAGTTTCTTGGACAGGTCCTACAATGAGCAGTTCTTC,CASSFLDRSYNEQFF
TRBJ2-5,.,.,TRBV7-3,TGTGCCAGCAGCTCCGGACAGGGAGGGCGAGAGACCCAGTACTTC,CASSSGQGGRETQYF
TRBJ1-2,few,TRBD1,TRBV6-5,TGTGCCAGCACTACAGGGGAGCATGGCTACACCTTC,CASTTGEHGYTF
TRBJ2-3,.,TRBD2,TRBV27,TGTGCCAGCAGGGGCGGGGGGGCTGGTGCAGATACGCAGTATTTT,CASRGGGAGADTQYF
TRBJ2-3,few,.,TRBV5-1,TGCGCCAGCAGCTTGGTCTCAGGGGACAGCACAGATACGCAGTATTTT,CASSLVSGDSTDTQYF
TRBJ2-5,.,.,TRBV2,TGTGCCAGCAGTGAACTACAGCAGTACCAAGAGACCCAGTACTTC,CASSELQQYQETQYF
TRBJ2-5,few,.,TRBV7-8,TGTGCCAGCAGCTTGAGATTAGCCGGAGAGACCCAGTACTTC,CASSLRLAGETQYF
TRBJ2-2,.,.,TRBV5-1,TGCGCCAGCAATAGACTCAACACCGGGGAGCTGTTTTTT,CASNRLNTGELFF
TRBJ2-7,.,TRBD2,TRBV29-1,TGCAGCGCTCGAACTAGCGGGAGGGCCTACGAGCAGTACTTC,CSARTSGRAYEQYF
TRBJ1-2,.,.,TRBV28,TGTGCCAGCAGTTTAAAGCGAAGGTCGAGTGGAGTCTATGGCTACACCTTC,CASSLKRRSSGVYGYTF
TRBJ2-3,once,TRBD2,TRBV9,TGTGCCAGCAGCGTGTTAGCGGGACATAGCACAGATACGCAGTATTTT,CASSVLAGHSTDTQYF
TRBJ2-6,.,.,TRBV11-2,TGTGCCAGCAGCCCGGGCCGGACAGCAATTAGCTCTGGGGCCAACGTCCTGACTTTC,CASSPGRTAISSGANVLTF
TRBJ2-3,.,.,TRBV9,TGTGCCAGCAGCGTAGTGTTTGCCAGGGGAGAGTATTTT,CASSVVFARGEYF
TRBJ1-3,.,.,TRBV5-1,TGCGCCAGCAACCTTCAGCCCGGGGTTACCTCTGGAAACACCATATATTTT,CASNLQPGVTSGNTIYF
TRBJ2-5,.,TRBD2,TRBV5-1,TGCGCCAGCAGCTTGGTACTGGGAGGGGAGACCCAGTACTTC,CASSLVLGGETQYF
TRBJ1-2,.,.,TRBV11-2,TGTGCCAGCAGCTCAACGACAGTTAGCTATGGCTACACCTTC,CASSSTTVSYGYTF
TRBJ2-1,.,.,TRBV6-5,TGTGCCAGCAGTTCCTCTTCATACAATGAGCAGTTCTTC,CASSSSSYNEQFF
TRBJ2-7,.,TRBD2,TRBV5-1,TGCGCCAGCAGCACGCCGACTAGCGGGAGATCTACGAGGAACGAGCAGTACTTC,CASSTPTSGRSTRNEQYF
TRBJ1-2,.,TRBD1,TRBV7-9,TGTTCCAGCAGCTTCCACGGGACAGGGGAAGGCTATGGCTACACCTTC,CSSSFHGTGEGYGYTF
TRBJ1-2,few,.,TRBV19,TGTGCCAGTAGTATCGCGGTTTCGGATGGCTACACCTTC,CASSIAVSDGYTF
TRBJ2-1,.,TRBD2,TRBV11-2,TGTGCCAGCAGCATAACTAGCGGGGCCATCAATGAGCAGTTCTTC,CASSITSGAINEQFF
TRBJ1-4,.,.,TRBV19,TGTGCCAGTAGTATCCCCCGACAGTCAAACGAAAAACTGTTTTTT,CASSIPRQSNEKLFF
TRBJ2-3,.,TRBD2,TRBV6-4,TGTGCCAGCAGGCGGGGGGGACAAAGCACAGATACGCAGTATTTT,CASRRGGQSTDTQYF
TRBJ2-7,.,TRBD2,TRBV19,TGTGCCAGTAGTTTTAGCGGGAGCTCCTACGAGCAGTACTTC,CASSFSGSSYEQYF
TRBJ2-7,few,.,TRBV2,TGTGCCAGCAGCCCCCGCCAGTACGAGCAGTACTTC,CASSPRQYEQYF
TRBJ2-1,.,TRBD2,TRBV7-9,TGTGCCAGCAGCTTGCTAGCGGGAGGGGCGGATGAGCAGTTCTTC,CASSLLAGGADEQFF
TRBJ1-3,.,.,TRBV5-8,TGTGCCAGCAGCTGGATCAGGGGCTCTGGAAACACCATATATTTT,CASSWIRGSGNTIYF
TRBJ2-3,.,.,TRBV19,TGTGCCAGTACCTCAGGCCAAAGCACAGATACGCAGTATTTT,CASTSGQSTDTQYF
TRBJ2-5,.,TRBD2,TRBV29-1,TGCAGCGTTGAGGTGGTCGGGAGGGACGCCTGGGAGACCCAGTACTTC,CSVEVVGRDAWETQYF